The T cell receptor (beta chain) described here comes from a study of graft-versus-host responses after intestinal transplantation. Findings and limits, study-wide: Early post-transplant HvG declines showed an association with peak circulating GvH clone levels. Graft-donor T cell macrochimerism coincided with high graft-versus-host to host-versus-graft clonal ratios in allografts.

This clone was seen just once. What it recognizes is unknown. This table comes from immunoSEQ multiplex PCR, and its TCRdb copy is limited to in-frame clones, with some not included. Here the sample spans 70,000 or so clones, approximately 84% being singletons. The sequenced sample was unstimulated CD4+ T cells sorted from spleen or lymph node cells, obtained before transplant. The source is a human donor who was the organ donor for an intestinal transplant.

CDR3 DNA sequence: TGCGCCAGCAGCTTGGACGACAGCAAACCCCTCAATGAAAAACTGTTTTTT. Protein product: CASSLDDSKPLNEKLFF. The chain combines TRBV5-1 with TRBJ1-4, with a weak D call TRBD1 (5 bases). V lost 0 bases to trimming and J lost 5 bases, with 17 bases between them. The germline CDR1 and CDR2 sequences are SGHRS and YFSETQ. The CDR3 is 17 amino acids.